This TCR beta chain was recorded in a study of T cell repertoires in ileal Crohn's disease. The sample's time point: inflamed ileum from the surgical specimen. Assay: immunoSEQ multiplex PCR; the TCRdb copy retains only in-frame clones and omits some. The data hold around 15,000 clones, with less than 80% observed a single time. Between the trimmed V and J ends, which lost 4 bases and 0 bases, there was a span of 7 bases. This CDR3 comprises 13 residues. Germline CDR1 and CDR2: MNHNY and SVGAGI (reference sequence). The sequence came from an adult with Crohn's disease. The sequenced sample was ileal tissue. The gene calls are TRBV6-6 and TRBJ2-7, with D maybe TRBD1 (5 bases). This CDR3 reads CASSWGSSYEQYF. The CDR3 coding sequence is TGTGCCAGCAGTTGGGGCAGCTCCTACGAGCAGTACTTC.